One T cell receptor beta chain is described in this entry. It has no known antigen specificity. There are no base qualities to consult, and no much larger clone falls within one base. This specimen belongs to a study of T cells in localized non-small cell lung cancer (dated by TCRdb to 2018 to 2021). Regarding the complete study: The study examined T cell repertoires in 200 to 300 patients with early-stage NSCLC and compared tumors with uninvolved tumor-adjacent lungs. The cohort comprised some 220 treatment-naïve NSCLC patients with resected, localized lung tumors. NSCLC patients had a mean age of roughly 64 years, and approximately 140 were male and 107 female.

The immunoSEQ Assay was used to sequence TCR beta CDR3 regions from DNA. The study's own analysis went as follows. T cell density was computed as TCR beta template counts normalized to usable DNA estimated by amplifying housekeeping genes. Richness was estimated using the preseqR package, with extrapolation to 400,000 templates for PBMC samples and to 120,000 templates for tissue samples. Clonality was calculated as one minus Pielou's evenness. To identify tissue-enriched TCRs, differential abundance testing was run on productive amino-acid clonotypes with a minimum total count of 5 and an alpha of 0.1. The Jaccard Index and the Morisita Overlap Index were used to measure how much the repertoires overlapped between compartments. GLIPH grouped TCR beta CDR3s together with public tetramer-defined viral CDR3s, and a viral motif had to include at least three viral sequences and also show V-gene enrichment. Held by TCRdb, this immuneACCESS table contains in-frame sequences only and omits some clones. Under half of the omission traces to an unresolved V gene where checked; the cause of the rest is unknown. V and J calls and clone size are those listed in that table; D and trimming were worked out from the DNA. This sample lists about 19,000 clones; about nine tenths were detected once. The ten biggest clones cover about 4.3% of the sample.

V sheds 5 bases and J sheds 0 bases, leaving 10 bases between their ends. The cysteine opens and the phenylalanine closes a CDR3 of 14 amino acids. Of the read, only the CDR3 DNA is kept; its 42 bases are in frame from base 1. Per the germline V gene, SGHNT is the CDR1 and YENEEA is the CDR2. What the study reported, not specific to this receptor: Longer overall survival was associated with higher T cell density in blood, whereas shorter survival was associated with higher clonality in adjacent lung. Since the design was exploratory, TCR variables were selected using unadjusted p-values with no false-discovery rate correction. Because multi-region tumor sequencing was not performed, intratumor heterogeneity could not be ruled out. Uninvolved tumor-adjacent lung showed the highest T cell clonality, higher than tumor, which suggests more focused antigenic responses in the adjacent lung. A median of 57 of the top 100 tumor clones turned up in the paired uninvolved adjacent lung, and some 28 of those clones also ranked among the top 100 of that same adjacent lung.

At diagnosis, tumor, uninvolved tumor-adjacent lung and peripheral blood were collected and then preserved as a mix of FFPE and fresh-frozen material. For TCR repertoire profiling, the blood samples were analyzed as peripheral blood mononuclear cells. This sequence uses TRBV11-3 and TRBJ1-1, with TRBD1 as a weak D call on 6 bases. The source of this sequence is a male donor aged 60 or older with stage I squamous cell lung carcinoma. Sequenced here: peripheral blood, sampled before any cancer treatment. At the DNA level, the sequence is TGTGCCAGCAGCCTTGACAGGATGAACACTGAAGCTTTCTTT. The encoded protein is CASSLDRMNTEAFF.